A single sample gave rise to the 7 T cell receptor beta chains below, sequenced in a study of monozygotic twins with inflammatory bowel disease. Reanalyzing the 5' RACE reads, TCRdb keeps one entry per CDR3 protein, without DNA. This listing includes about 350,000 distinct CDR3 sequences. Material for sequencing was blood. The receptor source for this set is a human donor with ulcerative colitis or Crohn's disease, or a healthy co-twin of an affected twin (not recorded which).

V usage is TRBV12-3 or TRBV12-4 and J usage is TRBJ1-5; the D call from TCRdb, TRBD1, cannot be confirmed without DNA. CDR3 size: 13 residues. CDR3 region: CASIIDREQPQHF.

The V call is TRBV5-1, the J call TRBJ2-1. The CDR3 consists of 12 residues. Germline assignment: CDR1 SGHRS and CDR2 YFSETQ. This CDR3 reads CASSLGFTEQFF. Full variable domain (remainder filled in from reference TRBV5-1 and TRBJ2-1): KAGVTQTPRYLIKTRGQQVTLSCSPISGHRSVSWYQQTPGQGLQFLFEYFSETQRNKGNFPGRFSGRQFSNSRSEMNVSTLELGDSALYLCASSLGFTEQFFGPGTRLTVL.

The chain carries TRBV30 and TRBJ2-3. The CDR3 loop spans 11 amino acids. Germline V lookup: CDR1 GTSNPN, CDR2 SVGIG (reference sequence). The CDR3 protein is CAWGGTDTQYF.

The chain recombines TRBV5-1 with TRBJ2-3. CDR1 and CDR2 (germline): SGHRS, YFSETQ. This CDR3 is 14 amino acids long. CDR3: CASSQIPSTDTQYF. The complete variable domain, with remaining parts taken from reference TRBV5-1 and TRBJ2-3, reads KAGVTQTPRYLIKTRGQQVTLSCSPISGHRSVSWYQQTPGQGLQFLFEYFSETQRNKGNFPGRFSGRQFSNSRSEMNVSTLELGDSALYLCASSQIPSTDTQYFGPGTRLTVL.

This chain connects TRBV28 to TRBJ2-2. The CDR3 runs 12 residues. CDR1 is MDHEN and CDR2 is SYDVKM in the germline V gene. The CDR3 loop is CASRPVTGELFF.

The V gene is TRBV5-1, the J gene TRBJ1-6. This CDR3 has 15 residues. Germline loops: CDR1 SGHRS, CDR2 YFSETQ. The CDR3 loop reads CASSLESGGNSPLHF.

V is TRBV15 and J is TRBJ2-3; checking the TCRdb D call of TRBD1 is not possible without DNA. This CDR3 has 14 amino acids. CDR1 LNHNV and CDR2 YYDKDF come from the germline V gene (reference sequence). This CDR3 reads CATSRGTGPDTQYF.